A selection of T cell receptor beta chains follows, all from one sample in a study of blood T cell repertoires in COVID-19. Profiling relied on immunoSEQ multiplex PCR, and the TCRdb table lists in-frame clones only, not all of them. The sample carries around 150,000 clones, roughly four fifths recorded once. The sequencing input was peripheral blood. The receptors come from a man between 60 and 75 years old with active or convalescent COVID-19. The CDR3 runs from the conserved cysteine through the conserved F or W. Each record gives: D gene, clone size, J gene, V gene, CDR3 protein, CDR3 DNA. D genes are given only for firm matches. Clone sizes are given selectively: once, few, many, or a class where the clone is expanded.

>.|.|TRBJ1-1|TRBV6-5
CASSYSGGRAFF
TGTGCCAGCAGTTACTCAGGGGGACGAGCTTTCTTT
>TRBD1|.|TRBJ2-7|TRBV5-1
CASSHDRGPYEQYF
TGCGCCAGCAGCCACGACAGGGGGCCCTACGAGCAGTACTTC
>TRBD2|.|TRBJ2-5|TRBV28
CASSLSPPLAGGVGPQYF
TGTGCCAGCAGTTTATCCCCCCCACTAGCGGGAGGGGTAGGGCCCCAGTACTTC
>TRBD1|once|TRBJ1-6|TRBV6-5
CASGTGGWGNSPLHF
TGTGCCAGCGGAACAGGGGGATGGGGTAATTCACCCCTCCACTTT
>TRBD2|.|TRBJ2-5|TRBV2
CASRGLAGGQETQYF
TGTGCCAGCAGGGGACTAGCGGGGGGGCAAGAGACCCAGTACTTC
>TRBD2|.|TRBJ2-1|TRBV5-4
CASSPTSSFEQFF
TGTGCCAGCAGCCCGACTAGCTCTTTTGAGCAGTTCTTC
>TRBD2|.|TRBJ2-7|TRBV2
CASLLAGAYEQYF
TGTGCCAGCCTACTAGCGGGGGCCTACGAGCAGTACTTC
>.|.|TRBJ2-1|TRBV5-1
CASSLAGVALNEQFF
TGCGCCAGCAGCTTGGCAGGGGTTGCCCTCAATGAGCAGTTCTTC
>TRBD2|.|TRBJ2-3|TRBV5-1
CASSPGGGGNTDTQYF
TGCGCCAGCAGCCCGGGAGGTGGCGGCAACACAGATACGCAGTATTTT
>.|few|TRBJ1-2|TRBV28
CASSSPSYGYTF
TGTGCCAGCAGTTCGCCCAGCTATGGCTACACCTTC
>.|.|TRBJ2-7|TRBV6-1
CASSEEIPRGGSYEQYF
TGTGCCAGCAGTGAAGAAATCCCCAGGGGAGGGTCCTACGAGCAGTACTTC
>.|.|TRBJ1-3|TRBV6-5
CASSRGGSGNTIYF
TGTGCCAGCAGTCGAGGGGGTTCTGGAAACACCATATATTTT
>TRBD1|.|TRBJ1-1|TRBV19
CASSPRTGDTEAFF
TGTGCCAGTAGTCCGCGGACAGGGGACACTGAAGCTTTCTTT